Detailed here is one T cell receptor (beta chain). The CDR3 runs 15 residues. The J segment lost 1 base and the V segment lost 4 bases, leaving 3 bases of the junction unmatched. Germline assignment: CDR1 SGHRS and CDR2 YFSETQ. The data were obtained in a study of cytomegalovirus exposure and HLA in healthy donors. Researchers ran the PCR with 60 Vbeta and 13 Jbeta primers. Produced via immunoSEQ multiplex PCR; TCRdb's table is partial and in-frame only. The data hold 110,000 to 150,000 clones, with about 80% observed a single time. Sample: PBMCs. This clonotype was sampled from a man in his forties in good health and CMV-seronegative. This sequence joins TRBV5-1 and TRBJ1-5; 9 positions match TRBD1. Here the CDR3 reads CASSPGQGSNQPQHF. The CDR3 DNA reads TGCGCCAGCAGCCCAGGACAGGGGAGCAATCAGCCCCAGCATTTT.